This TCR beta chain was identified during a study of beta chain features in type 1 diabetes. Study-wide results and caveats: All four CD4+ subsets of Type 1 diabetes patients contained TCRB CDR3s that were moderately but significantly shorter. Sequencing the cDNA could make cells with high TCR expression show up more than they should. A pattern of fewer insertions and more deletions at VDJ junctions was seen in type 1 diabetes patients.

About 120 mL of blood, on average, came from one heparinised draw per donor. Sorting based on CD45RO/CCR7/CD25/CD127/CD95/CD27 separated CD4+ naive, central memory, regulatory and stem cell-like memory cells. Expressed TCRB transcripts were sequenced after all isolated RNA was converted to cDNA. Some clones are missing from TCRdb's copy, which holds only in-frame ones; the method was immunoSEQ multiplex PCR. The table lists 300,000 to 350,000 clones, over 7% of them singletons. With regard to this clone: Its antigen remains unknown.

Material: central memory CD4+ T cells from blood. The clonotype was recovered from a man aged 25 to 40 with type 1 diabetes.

The CDR3 region is CASSLVGALRETQYF. DNA for the CDR3: TGCGCCAGCAGCTTGGTGGGGGCCCTACGAGAGACCCAGTACTTC. This chain connects TRBV5-1 to TRBJ2-5, with D possibly TRBD1 on 6 matching bases. There are 15 residues in the CDR3. Germline V lookup: CDR1 SGHRS, CDR2 YFSETQ. Trimming cost V 0 bases and J 4 bases, with 13 bases left between them.